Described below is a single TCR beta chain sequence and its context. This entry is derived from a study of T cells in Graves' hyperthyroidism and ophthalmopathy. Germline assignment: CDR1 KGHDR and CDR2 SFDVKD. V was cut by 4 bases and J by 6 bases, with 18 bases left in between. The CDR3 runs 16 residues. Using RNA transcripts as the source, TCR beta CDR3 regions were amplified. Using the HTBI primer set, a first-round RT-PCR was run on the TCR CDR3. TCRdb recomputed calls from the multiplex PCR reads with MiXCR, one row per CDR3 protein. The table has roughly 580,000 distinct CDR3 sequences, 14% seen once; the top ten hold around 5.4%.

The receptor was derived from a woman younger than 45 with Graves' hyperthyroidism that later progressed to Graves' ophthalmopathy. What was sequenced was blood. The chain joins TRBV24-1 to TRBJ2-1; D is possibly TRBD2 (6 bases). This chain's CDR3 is CATSEPTGTYSNEQFF. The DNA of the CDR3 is TGTGCCACCAGTGAGCCAACCGGGACTTACAGCAATGAGCAGTTCTTC.